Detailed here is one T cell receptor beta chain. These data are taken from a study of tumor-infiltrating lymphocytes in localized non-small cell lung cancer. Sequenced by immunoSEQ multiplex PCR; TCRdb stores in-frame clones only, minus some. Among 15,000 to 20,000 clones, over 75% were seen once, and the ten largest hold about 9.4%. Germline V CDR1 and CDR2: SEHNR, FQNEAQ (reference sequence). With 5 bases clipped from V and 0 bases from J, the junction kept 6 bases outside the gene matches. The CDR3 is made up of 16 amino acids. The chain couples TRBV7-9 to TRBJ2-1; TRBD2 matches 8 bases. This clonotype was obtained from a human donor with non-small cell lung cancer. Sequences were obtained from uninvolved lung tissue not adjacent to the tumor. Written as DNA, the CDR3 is TGTGCCAGCAGCCCTCCGGGGACTAGCTCCTACAATGAGCAGTTCTTC. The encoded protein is CASSPPGTSSYNEQFF. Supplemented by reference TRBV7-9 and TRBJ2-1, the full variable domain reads DTGVSQNPRHKITKRGQNVTFRCDPISEHNRLYWYRQTLGQGPEFLTYFQNEAQLEKSRLLSDRFSAERPKGSFSTLEIQRTEQGDSAMYLCASSPPGTSSYNEQFFGPGTRLTVL.